The 16 T cell receptor beta chains given below trace back to one sample, sequenced in a study of cytomegalovirus exposure and HLA in healthy donors. Assay: immunoSEQ multiplex PCR; the TCRdb copy retains only in-frame clones and omits some. The sample has some 45,000 clones; roughly nine tenths are singletons. The specimen sequenced was PBMCs. These receptors were collected from a man aged 18 to 30 in good health and CMV-seronegative.

This sequence joins TRBV2 and TRBJ2-7, with 10 bases aligning to TRBD1. CDR1 and CDR2 (germline): SNHLY, FYNNEI. CDR3 length equals 15 residues. With V trimmed by 5 bases and J by 4 bases, 8 bases remained unmatched. CDR3 nucleotides: TGTGCCAGCAGTTACACCGGGACAGGGGCATACGAGCAGTACTTC. This encodes CASSYTGTGAYEQYF.

This clone was seen just once. This chain links TRBV5-1 with TRBJ2-1, with 9 bases identical to TRBD2. V lost 0 bases, J lost 5 bases, and 3 bases stayed unmatched. From germline, CDR1 is SGHRS and CDR2 YFSETQ. CDR3 size: 15 residues. The CDR3 protein is CASSLGLAANNEQFF. CDR3 DNA: TGCGCCAGCAGCTTGGGACTAGCGGCGAACAATGAGCAGTTCTTC.

This chain joins TRBV7-3 and TRBJ2-1, with 8 bases matching TRBD2. The CDR3 length is 16 residues. Trimming removed 5 bases from V and 6 bases from J; junction bases left unmatched: 12. Per the germline V gene, CDR1 is SGHTA and CDR2 is FQGTGA. The CDR3 coding sequence is TGTGCCAGCAGCCCCTACGGGGGGGGATTGATCAATGAGCAGTTCTTC. This translates into CASSPYGGGLINEQFF.

This clone was counted once. This sequence joins TRBV28 and TRBJ2-7; 7 bases align to TRBD1. V lost 5 bases to trimming and J lost 4 bases; unmatched junction nucleotides: 8. Germline CDR1 reads MDHEN; CDR2 reads SYDVKM. The CDR3 is 14 amino acids. This chain's CDR3 is CASSQVDRRYEQYF. CDR3 nucleotides: TGTGCCAGCAGTCAAGTGGACAGGCGGTACGAGCAGTACTTC.

The V gene is TRBV15, the J gene TRBJ2-5; tentatively, D is TRBD1 (6 bases). The CDR3 has 13 residues. In germline, CDR1 is LNHNV, CDR2 YYDKDF (reference sequence). V dropped 5 bases and J dropped 3 bases, with 10 bases sitting between them. The CDR3, as DNA: TGTGCCACCAGCCAGACAGGAGAAGAGACCCAGTACTTC. It translates to CATSQTGEETQYF.

The CDR3 loop is CASSSPGLNTEAFF. Here the CDR3 DNA reads TGTGCCAGTAGTAGTCCGGGGTTGAACACTGAAGCTTTCTTT. J is TRBJ1-1 and V is TRBV19; D ambiguous. Trimming removed 4 bases from V and 0 bases from J, with 9 bases in between. Germline CDR1 is LNHDA and CDR2 is SQIVND (reference sequence). There are 14 residues in the CDR3.

The chain couples TRBV6-5 to TRBJ2-7; TRBD1 is a possible D gene (5 bases). Trimming pared 5 bases from V and 7 bases from J, leaving 15 bases between. Germline loops: CDR1 MNHEY, CDR2 SVGAGI. The CDR3 spans 13 residues. CDR3 in amino acids: CASSGFRAREQYF. The CDR3 DNA is TGTGCCAGCAGTGGGTTCAGGGCCCGGGAGCAGTACTTC.

J is TRBJ1-2 and V is TRBV6-5, with 9 positions matching TRBD1. The CDR3 runs to 15 residues. The V gene's germline CDR1 is MNHEY and CDR2 SVGAGI. The V segment lost 6 bases and the J segment 3 bases; nucleotides outside the gene matches: 8. The CDR3, as DNA: TGTGCCAGCAGGGCACTAGGACAGGGGTACTATGGCTACACCTTC. As protein: CASRALGQGYYGYTF.

The rearrangement links TRBV6-5 to TRBJ2-1; a weak D match, TRBD1 (6 bases). Trimming removed 5 bases at V and 8 bases at J, with 13 bases between. The length of the CDR3 is 13 residues. Germline values: CDR1 MNHEY, CDR2 SVGAGI. CDR3 DNA: TGTGCCAGCAGTGGTCAGGGGAGAGATGAGCAGTTCTTC. Protein: CASSGQGRDEQFF.

This chain joins TRBV13 and TRBJ2-1, with D unclear. Trimming left V 5 bases short and J 5 bases short, with 13 bases between. The CDR3 covers 14 residues. From germline, CDR1 is PRHDT and CDR2 FYEKMQ (reference sequence). The CDR3 loop is CASSLPSENNEQFF. The CDR3 bases are TGTGCCAGCAGCCTACCCTCGGAGAACAATGAGCAGTTCTTC.

The rearrangement joins TRBV15 to TRBJ2-5; the D gene is possibly TRBD1 (6 bases). V was trimmed by 6 bases and J by 3 bases, leaving 8 bases between them. The CDR3 contains 12 residues. The germline gives CDR1 LNHNV, CDR2 YYDKDF (reference sequence). The CDR3: CATRDRKETQYF. Here the CDR3 DNA reads TGTGCCACCAGGGACAGAAAAGAGACCCAGTACTTC.

The chain uses TRBV4-2 and TRBJ2-1; 8 bases are shared with TRBD2. CDR1 is LGHNA, CDR2 YNFKEQ, per germline. There are 16 residues in the CDR3. V was pared by 3 bases and J by 5 bases, with 9 bases of the junction left unmatched. In DNA, the CDR3 is TGTGCCAGCAGCCAGACAAGCGGGAGCGGCCACAATGAGCAGTTCTTC. Translating it yields CASSQTSGSGHNEQFF.

This clone has only one observation. This chain links TRBV15 with TRBJ2-7; the match to TRBD1 covers 9 bases. Trimming removed 1 base from V and 6 bases from J; junction bases left unmatched: 7. There are 15 residues in the CDR3. Per germline, CDR1 LNHNV and CDR2 YYDKDF (reference sequence). CDR3 DNA sequence: TGTGCCACCAGCAGAGCCCGGACAGGGGCCGCCGAGCAGTACTTC. Amino acid sequence: CATSRARTGAAEQYF.

The V call is TRBV28, the J call TRBJ1-1; 8 bases line up with TRBD1. Per the germline V gene, CDR1 is MDHEN and CDR2 is SYDVKM. V trimming: 6 bases; J trimming: 11 bases; junction bases outside the gene matches: 14. CDR3 size: 14 residues. The CDR3 sequence: CASRQRQGSVEAFF. The CDR3 DNA reads as TGTGCCAGCAGGCAAAGACAGGGGAGTGTCGAGGCTTTCTTT.

The chain employs TRBV15 and TRBJ2-3; possibly TRBD1 for D (6 bases). The V end lost 0 bases, the J end lost 5 bases, and 15 bases lay between the germline ends. CDR1 LNHNV and CDR2 YYDKDF come from the germline V gene (reference sequence). The CDR3 loop spans 16 amino acids. CDR3 coding DNA: TGTGCCACCAGCAGAGATCGTGGCAGGGGAGTAGATACGCAGTATTTT. It is translated as CATSRDRGRGVDTQYF.

The V call is TRBV7-3, the J call TRBJ2-1; 11 nucleotides agree with TRBD2. With V trimmed by 5 bases and J by 2 bases, 2 bases remained unmatched. CDR1 is SGHTA and CDR2 is FQGTGA in the germline V gene. The CDR3 length is 15 residues. DNA for the CDR3: TGTGCCAGCAGCCGTAGCGGGGGGGCCTACAATGAGCAGTTCTTC. Protein: CASSRSGGAYNEQFF.